This TCR beta chain was documented in a study of shared clonotypes between healthy human individuals. Once extracted for a subset, genomic DNA was divided evenly among several immunoSEQ plates. The method was immunoSEQ multiplex PCR; TCRdb's version includes in-frame clones alone and lacks a portion of them. This sample carries around 1,100,000 clones, 70% to 85% of them seen once, and the ten largest clones take almost 0.9%. The sequence was collected from a man in his late teens or twenties in good health. Some clones in this sample may be carry-over from other donors' samples. The sample taken for sequencing was memory CD4+ T cells from PBMCs. The subset here: CD45RA-negative fraction.

As DNA, the CDR3 is TGTTTCAGGGGACATCCACGGGTCATTCAGTACTTC. This gives the protein CFRGHPRVIQYF. The rearrangement joins TRBV21-1 to TRBJ2-4; the D call TRBD1 from the table was never checked on the DNA. TRBV21-1 is labeled a pseudogene. This CDR3 has 12 residues.